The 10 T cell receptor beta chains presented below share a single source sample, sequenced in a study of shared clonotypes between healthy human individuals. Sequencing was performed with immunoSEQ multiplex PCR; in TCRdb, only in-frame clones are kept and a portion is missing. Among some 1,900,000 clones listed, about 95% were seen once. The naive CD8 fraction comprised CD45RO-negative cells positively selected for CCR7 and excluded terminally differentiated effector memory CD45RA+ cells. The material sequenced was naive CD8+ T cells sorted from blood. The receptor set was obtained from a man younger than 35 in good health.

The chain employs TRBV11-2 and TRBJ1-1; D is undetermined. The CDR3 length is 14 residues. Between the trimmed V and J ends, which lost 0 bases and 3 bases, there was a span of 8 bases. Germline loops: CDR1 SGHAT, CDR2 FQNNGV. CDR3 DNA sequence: TGTGCCAGCAGCTTAGAGCCCCATTACACTGAAGCTTTCTTT. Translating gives CASSLEPHYTEAFF.

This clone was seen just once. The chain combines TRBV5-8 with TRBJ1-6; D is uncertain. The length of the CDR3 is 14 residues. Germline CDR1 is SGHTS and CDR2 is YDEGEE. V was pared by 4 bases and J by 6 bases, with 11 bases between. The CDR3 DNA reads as TGTGCCAGCAGCCTCACCAGCATTAATTCACCCCTCCACTTT. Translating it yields CASSLTSINSPLHF.

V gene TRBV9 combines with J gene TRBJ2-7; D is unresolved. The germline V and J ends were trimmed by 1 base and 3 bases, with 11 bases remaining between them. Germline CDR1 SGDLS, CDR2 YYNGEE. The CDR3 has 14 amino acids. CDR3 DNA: TGTGCCAGCAGCGTATCCGGATCCTACTACGAGCAGTACTTC. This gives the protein CASSVSGSYYEQYF.

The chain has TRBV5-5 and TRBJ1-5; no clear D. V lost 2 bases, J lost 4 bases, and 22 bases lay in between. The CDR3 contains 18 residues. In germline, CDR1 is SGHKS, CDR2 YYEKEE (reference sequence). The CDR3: CASSLGTANRAGNQPQHF. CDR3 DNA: TGTGCCAGCAGCTTAGGAACGGCGAACCGGGCGGGGAATCAGCCCCAGCATTTT.

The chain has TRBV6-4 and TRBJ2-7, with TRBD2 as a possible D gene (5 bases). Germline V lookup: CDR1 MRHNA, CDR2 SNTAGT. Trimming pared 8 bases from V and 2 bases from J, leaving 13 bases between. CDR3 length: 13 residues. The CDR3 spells CASGGQETYEQYF. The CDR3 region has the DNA TGTGCCAGCGGCGGGCAGGAGACCTACGAGCAGTACTTC.

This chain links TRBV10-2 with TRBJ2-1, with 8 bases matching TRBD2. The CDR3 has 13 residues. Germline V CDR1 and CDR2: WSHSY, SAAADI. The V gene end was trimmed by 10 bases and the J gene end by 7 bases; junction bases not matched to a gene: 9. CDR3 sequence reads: CATDGGAANEQFF. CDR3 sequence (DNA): TGCGCCACCGACGGGGGGGCCGCGAATGAGCAGTTCTTC.

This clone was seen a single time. The CDR3 here is CASSFVDSSYNEQFF. DNA for the CDR3: TGTGCCAGCAGCTTTGTTGACTCGTCCTACAATGAGCAGTTCTTC. The chain couples TRBV7-8 to TRBJ2-1; D gene unclear. V was shortened by 3 bases and J by 1 base, with 10 bases between the two germline ends. Germline-derived CDR1 and CDR2 are SGHVS and FQNEAQ. CDR3 size: 15 residues.

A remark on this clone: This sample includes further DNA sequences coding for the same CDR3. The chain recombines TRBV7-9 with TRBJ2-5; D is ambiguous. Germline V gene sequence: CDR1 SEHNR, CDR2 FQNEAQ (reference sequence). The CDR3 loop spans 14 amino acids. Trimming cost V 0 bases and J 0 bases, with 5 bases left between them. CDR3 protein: CASSLAGNQETQYF. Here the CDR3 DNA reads TGTGCCAGCAGCTTAGCAGGAAACCAAGAGACCCAGTACTTC.

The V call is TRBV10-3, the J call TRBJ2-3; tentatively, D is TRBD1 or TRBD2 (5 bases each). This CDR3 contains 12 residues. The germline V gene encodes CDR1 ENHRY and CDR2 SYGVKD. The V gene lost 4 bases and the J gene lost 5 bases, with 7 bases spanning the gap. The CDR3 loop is CAISGGGDTQYF. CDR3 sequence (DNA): TGTGCCATCAGTGGTGGGGGAGATACGCAGTATTTT.

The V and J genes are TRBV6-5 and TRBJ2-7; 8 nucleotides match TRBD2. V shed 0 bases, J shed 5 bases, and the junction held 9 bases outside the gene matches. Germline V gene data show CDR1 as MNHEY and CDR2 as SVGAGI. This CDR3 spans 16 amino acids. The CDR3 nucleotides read TGTGCCAGCAGTTACTCGAGCGGGAGTGAAGCGGACGAGCAGTACTTC. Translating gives CASSYSSGSEADEQYF.